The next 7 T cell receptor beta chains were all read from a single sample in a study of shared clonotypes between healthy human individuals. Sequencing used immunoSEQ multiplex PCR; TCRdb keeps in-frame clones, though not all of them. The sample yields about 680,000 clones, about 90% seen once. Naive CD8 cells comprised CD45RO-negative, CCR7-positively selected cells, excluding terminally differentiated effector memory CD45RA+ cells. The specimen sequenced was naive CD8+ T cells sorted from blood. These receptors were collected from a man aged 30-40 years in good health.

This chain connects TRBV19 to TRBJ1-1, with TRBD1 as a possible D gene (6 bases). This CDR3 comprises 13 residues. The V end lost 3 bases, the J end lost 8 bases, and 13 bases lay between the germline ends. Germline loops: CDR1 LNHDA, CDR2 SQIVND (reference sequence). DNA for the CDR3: TGTGCCAGTAGTATGACGGGGGGCAGAGAAGCTTTCTTT. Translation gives CASSMTGGREAFF.

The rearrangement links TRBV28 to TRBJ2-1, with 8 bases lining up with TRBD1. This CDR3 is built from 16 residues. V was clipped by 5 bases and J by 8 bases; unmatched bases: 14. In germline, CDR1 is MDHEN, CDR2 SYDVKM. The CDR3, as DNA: TGTGCCAGCAGTCTACACGCGACAGGGGAAGGCGATGAGCAGTTCTTC. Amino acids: CASSLHATGEGDEQFF. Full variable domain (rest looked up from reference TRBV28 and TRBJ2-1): DVKVTQSSRYLVKRTGEKVFLECVQDMDHENMFWYRQDPGLGLRLIYFSYDVKMKEKGDIPEGYSVSREKKERFSLILESASTNQTSMYLCASSLHATGEGDEQFFGPGTRLTVL.

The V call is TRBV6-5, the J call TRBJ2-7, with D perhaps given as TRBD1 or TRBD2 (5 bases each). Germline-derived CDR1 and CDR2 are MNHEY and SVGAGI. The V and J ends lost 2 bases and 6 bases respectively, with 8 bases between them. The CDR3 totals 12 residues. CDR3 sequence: CASSYGGFEQYF. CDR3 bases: TGTGCCAGCAGTTACGGGGGATTCGAGCAGTACTTC.

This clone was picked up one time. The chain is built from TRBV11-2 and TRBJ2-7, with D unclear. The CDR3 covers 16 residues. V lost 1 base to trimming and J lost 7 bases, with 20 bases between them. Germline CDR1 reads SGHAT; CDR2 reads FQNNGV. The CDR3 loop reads CASSLGALPLPWEQYF. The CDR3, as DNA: TGTGCCAGCAGCTTAGGGGCTTTGCCTCTACCGTGGGAGCAGTACTTC.

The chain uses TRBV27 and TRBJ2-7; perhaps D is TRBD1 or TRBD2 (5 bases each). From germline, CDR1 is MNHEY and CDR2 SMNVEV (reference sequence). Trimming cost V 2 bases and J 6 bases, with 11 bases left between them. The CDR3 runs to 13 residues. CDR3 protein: CASSLAGTGEQYF. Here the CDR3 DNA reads TGTGCCAGCAGTTTAGCAGGGACGGGCGAGCAGTACTTC.

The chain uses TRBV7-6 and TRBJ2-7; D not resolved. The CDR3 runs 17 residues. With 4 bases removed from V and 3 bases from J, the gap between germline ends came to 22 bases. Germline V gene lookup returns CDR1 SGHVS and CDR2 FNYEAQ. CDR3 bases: TGTGCCAGCAGCTCACCTTATCAACTCGCCGCTGACTACGAGCAGTACTTC. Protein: CASSSPYQLAADYEQYF.

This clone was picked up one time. CDR3 residues: CSAWTGYGYTF. The CDR3 coding sequence is TGCAGTGCATGGACGGGCTATGGCTACACCTTC. This chain uses TRBV20-1 with TRBJ1-2, with D hard to call. V was cut by 6 bases and J by 4 bases, with 9 bases left in between. This CDR3 region has 11 residues. Germline V CDR1 and CDR2: DFQATT, SNEGSKA (reference sequence).